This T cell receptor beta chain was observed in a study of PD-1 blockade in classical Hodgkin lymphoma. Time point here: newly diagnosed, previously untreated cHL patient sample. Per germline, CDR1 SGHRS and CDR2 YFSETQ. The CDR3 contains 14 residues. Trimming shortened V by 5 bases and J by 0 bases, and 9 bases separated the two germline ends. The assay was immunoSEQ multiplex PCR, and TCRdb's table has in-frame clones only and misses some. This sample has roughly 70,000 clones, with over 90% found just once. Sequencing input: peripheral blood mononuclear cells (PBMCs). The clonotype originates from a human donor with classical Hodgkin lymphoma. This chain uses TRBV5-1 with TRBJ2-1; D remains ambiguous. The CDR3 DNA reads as TGCGCCAGCAGAATAGACCTCTCCTACAATGAGCAGTTCTTC. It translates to CASRIDLSYNEQFF.